The 6 T cell receptor beta chains presented below share a single source sample, sequenced in a study of shared clonotypes between healthy human individuals. The assay was immunoSEQ multiplex PCR, and TCRdb's table has in-frame clones only and misses some. Among about 2 million clones listed, about 95% were seen once. Source material: naive CD4+ T cells sorted from blood. Subset reported: CD45RA+ positively selected. The source is a man between 18 and 35 years old in good health.

The chain combines TRBV5-1 with TRBJ1-3, with D possibly matching TRBD1 (5 bases). V was pared by 0 bases and J by 4 bases, with 11 bases between. The CDR3 has 15 residues. Germline CDR1 reads SGHRS; CDR2 reads YFSETQ. Written as DNA, the CDR3 is TGCGCCAGCAGCTTGGAGACAGCAACCGGAAACACCATATATTTT. Its protein product is CASSLETATGNTIYF.

The chain combines TRBV19 with TRBJ2-2, with no clear D. Germline values: CDR1 LNHDA, CDR2 SQIVND (reference sequence). The CDR3 has 14 amino acids. Trimming removed 4 bases at V and 4 bases at J, with 10 bases between. As DNA, the CDR3 is TGTGCCAGTAGTAGCAGGTCGGCCACCGGGGAGCTGTTTTTT. Protein product: CASSSRSATGELFF.

V gene TRBV6-1 combines with J gene TRBJ1-4, with TRBD1 matching 7 bases. With V trimmed by 1 base and J by 6 bases, 5 bases remained unmatched. Germline V CDR1 and CDR2: MNHNS, SASEGT. This CDR3 is 15 amino acids long. CDR3 DNA: TGTGCCAGCAGTGAAGGACAGGGAGATTATGAAAAACTGTTTTTT. Residues: CASSEGQGDYEKLFF.

The V call is TRBV16, the J call TRBJ1-4; TRBD1 might be the D (6 bases). Germline V gene data show CDR1 as KGHSY and CDR2 as FQNENV. Trimming took 2 bases from V and 8 from J, leaving 15 bases between them. The CDR3 covers 15 residues. The CDR3: CASSQRGLGGEKLFF. The CDR3 bases are TGTGCCAGCAGCCAACGGGGACTCGGGGGCGAAAAACTGTTTTTT.

In this sample, this clone turned up once. This sample includes further DNA sequences coding for the same CDR3. V and J are TRBV5-4 and TRBJ1-3; D is unclear. From germline, CDR1 is SGHNT and CDR2 YYREEE (reference sequence). This CDR3 has 14 amino acids. Trimming removed 0 bases from V and 3 bases from J, with 7 bases in between. The CDR3 region is CASSLGASGNTIYF. CDR3 nucleotides: TGTGCCAGCAGCTTGGGGGCCAGTGGAAACACCATATATTTT.

The chain uses TRBV7-8 and TRBJ2-5, with 8 bases that match TRBD2. The CDR3 length is 15 residues. CDR1 and CDR2 from the germline V gene are SGHVS and FQNEAQ. The V gene end was trimmed by 1 base and the J gene end by 5 bases; junction bases not matched to a gene: 6. CDR3 residues: CASSLGTGLVETQYF. CDR3 nucleotide sequence: TGTGCCAGCAGCTTAGGTACGGGACTAGTGGAGACCCAGTACTTC.